The entry below describes one T cell receptor beta chain. Its target is not known. With 5 bases removed from V and 3 bases from J, the gap between germline ends came to 17 bases. CDR1 and CDR2 (germline): MNHEY, SMNVEV (reference sequence). This CDR3 is 15 amino acids long. These data originate in a study of cytomegalovirus exposure and HLA in healthy donors. Study outcomes and limitations: A later examination showed that TCR association rates differed by HLA locus, with DRB1 most and HLA-C fewest. TCR beta sequences reportedly predicted most subjects' HLA-A and HLA-B alleles accurately. Follow-up analysis later connected one missense variant in DCLRE1C with trimming of TCR beta V- and J-genes. Beyond CMV serostatus, there was no information to go on about immune exposure.

The PCR was carried out with 60 Vbeta primers and 13 Jbeta primers. Method: immunoSEQ multiplex PCR; TCRdb's copy keeps in-frame clones and lacks some. This sample has fewer than 80,000 clones, with more than 60% found just once. The material sequenced was PBMCs. The TCR sequence derives from a woman between 40 and 50 years old in good health and CMV-seropositive. V usage is TRBV27 and J usage is TRBJ2-7; TRBD2 is a possible D gene (5 bases). CDR3 DNA sequence: TGTGCCAGCAGTACAATAGCGAAACCCTACTACGAGCAGTACTTC. Translated: CASSTIAKPYYEQYF.